This T cell receptor (beta chain) was sequenced in a study of CD8 T cells in Susac syndrome. Germline V gene lookup returns CDR1 SGHTA and CDR2 FQGNSA. J lost 0 bases, V lost 4 bases, and 9 bases had no gene match. This CDR3 is 19 amino acids long. An amount of RNA that ranged from roughly 0.5 to 1 ug was reverse transcribed with random hexamers. TCRdb passed the immunoSEQ multiplex PCR reads through MiXCR, listing each CDR3 protein once. The table includes some 110,000 distinct CDR3 sequences, around 96% detected once. This clonotype was obtained from a human donor in good health. Sequencing was done on a sample of CD4+ T cells from PBMCs. The V and J genes are TRBV7-2 and TRBJ2-6; TRBD1 aligns across 10 bases. CDR3 protein: CASSSRPGQGSSGANVLTF. The DNA of the CDR3 is TGTGCCAGCAGCTCCCGTCCGGGACAGGGGAGCTCTGGGGCCAACGTCCTGACTTTC.